This T cell receptor beta chain was sequenced for a study of blood T cells in healthy people across ages. The CDR3 is 17 amino acids. CDR1 and CDR2 from the germline V gene are MNHNS and SASEGT. V dropped 5 bases and J dropped 0 bases, with 17 bases sitting between them. Regarding the study as a whole: Roughly linearly, TCR beta diversity per million T cells fell as age increased. Whereas aged donors had fewer naive CD4+ cells, long-lived donors had more of them and higher diversity.

This clonotype was found many times. Its antigen is still unknown. Collection of around 10 milliliters of peripheral blood was performed for each donor. Sample-barcoded 5' priming and a J-beta primer mix drove a second PCR of roughly 7 to 11 cycles. Every cDNA molecule carried a tag from a template-switch adaptor bearing 12 random nucleotides. Using its own MiXCR run on the 5' RACE reads, TCRdb lists one record per CDR3 protein. The sample holds around 870,000 distinct CDR3 sequences, 25% to 35% seen once. Input material: blood. The gene calls are TRBV6-1 and TRBJ1-5; D perhaps matches TRBD1 (5 bases). This TCR came from an elderly woman in good health. The CDR3 reads CASSPGGADYSNQPQHF. Written as DNA, the CDR3 is TGTGCCAGCAGTCCCGGGGGTGCCGACTATAGCAATCAGCCCCAGCATTTT.